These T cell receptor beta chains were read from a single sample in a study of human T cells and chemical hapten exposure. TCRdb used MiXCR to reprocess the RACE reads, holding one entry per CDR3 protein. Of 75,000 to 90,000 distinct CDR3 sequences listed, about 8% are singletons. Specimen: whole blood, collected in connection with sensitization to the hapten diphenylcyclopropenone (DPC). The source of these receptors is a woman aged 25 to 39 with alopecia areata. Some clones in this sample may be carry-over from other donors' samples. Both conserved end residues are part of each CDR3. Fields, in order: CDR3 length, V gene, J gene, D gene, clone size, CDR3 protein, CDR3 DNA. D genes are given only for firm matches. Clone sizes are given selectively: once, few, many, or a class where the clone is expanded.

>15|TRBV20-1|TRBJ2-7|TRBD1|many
CSAGNRDRGTYEQYF
TGCAGTGCTGGGAACCGGGACAGGGGAACCTACGAGCAGTACTTC
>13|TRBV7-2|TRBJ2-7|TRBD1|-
CASSLGQKGEQYF
TGTGCCAGCAGCCTGGGACAGAAGGGCGAGCAGTACTTC
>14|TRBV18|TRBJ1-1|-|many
CASSRRLQNTEAFF
TGTGCCAGCTCACGAAGACTCCAGAACACTGAAGCTTTCTTT
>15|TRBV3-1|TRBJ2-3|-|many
CASSQGLVRTDTQYF
TGTGCCAGCAGCCAAGGACTAGTACGCACAGATACGCAGTATTTT
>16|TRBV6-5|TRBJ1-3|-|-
CASSYSQGVSGNTIYF
TGTGCCAGCAGTTACTCACAGGGCGTTTCTGGAAACACCATATATTTT
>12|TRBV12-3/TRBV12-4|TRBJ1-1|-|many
CASRLGVTEAFF
TGTGCCAGCAGATTGGGAGTCACTGAAGCTTTCTTT
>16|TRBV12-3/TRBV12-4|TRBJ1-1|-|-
CASSLGDLSMNTEAFF
TGTGCCAGCAGTTTAGGGGACCTTTCCATGAACACTGAAGCTTTCTTT
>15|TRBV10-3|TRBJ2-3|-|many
CATSREPSRADTQYF
TGTGCCACCAGTAGGGAGCCCAGTAGGGCAGATACGCAGTATTTT
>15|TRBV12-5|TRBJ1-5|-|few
CASPRGDHSNQPQHF
TGTGCTAGTCCTCGGGGAGATCATAGCAATCAGCCCCAGCATTTT
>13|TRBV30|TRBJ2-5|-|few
CAWSLRPQETQYF
TGTGCCTGGAGCTTGAGACCCCAAGAGACCCAGTACTTC
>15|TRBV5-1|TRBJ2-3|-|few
CASRRGESPTDTQYF
TGCGCCAGCAGAAGAGGGGAATCCCCCACAGATACGCAGTATTTT
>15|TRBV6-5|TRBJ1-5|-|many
CASSRDPYSNQPQHF
TGTGCCAGCAGTCGCGATCCTTATAGCAATCAGCCCCAGCATTTT
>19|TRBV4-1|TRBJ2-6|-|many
CASSPRSWQSSSGANVLTF
TGCGCCAGCAGCCCACGCTCGTGGCAGTCGAGCTCTGGGGCCAACGTCCTGACTTTC
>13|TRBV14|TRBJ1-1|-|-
CASSQDSRTKAFF
TGTGCCAGCAGCCAAGATTCACGGACAAAAGCTTTCTTT
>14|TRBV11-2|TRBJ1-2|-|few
CASSLDRGGVPPIF
TGTGCCAGCAGCTTAGATAGAGGGGGGGTCCCCCCGATCTTC
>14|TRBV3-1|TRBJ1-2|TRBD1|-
CASSQDLQGVGYTF
TGTGCCAGCAGCCAAGATCTGCAGGGGGTTGGCTACACCTTC
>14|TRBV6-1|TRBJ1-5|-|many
CASRTGAGGQPQHF
TGTGCCAGCAGGACTGGCGCTGGAGGTCAGCCCCAGCATTTT
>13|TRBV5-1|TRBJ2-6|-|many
CASSLAVGNVLTF
TGCGCCAGCAGCTTGGCTGTAGGAAACGTCCTGACTTTC
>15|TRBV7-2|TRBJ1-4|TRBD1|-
CASSRNQGVDEKLFF
TGTGCCAGCAGCCGTAACCAGGGGGTGGACGAAAAACTGTTTTTT
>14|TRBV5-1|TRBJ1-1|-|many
CASSLAPGSTEAFF
TGCGCCAGCAGCTTGGCTCCGGGAAGCACTGAAGCTTTCTTT
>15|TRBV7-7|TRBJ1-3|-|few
CASSLNGDSGNTIYF
TGTGCTAGCAGCTTAAACGGAGACTCTGGAAACACCATATATTTT
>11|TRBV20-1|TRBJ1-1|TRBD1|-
CSARTGVEAFF
TGCAGTGCTAGAACAGGGGTTGAAGCTTTCTTT
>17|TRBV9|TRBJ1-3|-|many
CASSVSVNGGSGNTIYF
TGTGCCAGCAGCGTATCGGTGAACGGCGGATCTGGAAACACCATATATTTT
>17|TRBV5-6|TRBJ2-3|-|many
CASSLLMDFMGEDTQYF
TGTGCCAGCAGCTTACTAATGGATTTCATGGGGGAAGATACGCAGTATTTT
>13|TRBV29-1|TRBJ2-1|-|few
CSVAGDRFTEQFF
TGCAGCGTTGCTGGGGACCGGTTTACTGAGCAGTTCTTC
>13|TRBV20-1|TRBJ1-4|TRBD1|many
CRAGGGLGEKLFF
TGCAGGGCAGGAGGGGGCCTCGGTGAAAAACTGTTTTTT
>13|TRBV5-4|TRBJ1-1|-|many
CASSLQGSEEAFF
TGTGCCAGCAGCTTGCAAGGTTCGGAAGAAGCTTTCTTT
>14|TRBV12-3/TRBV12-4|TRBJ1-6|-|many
CASSLRRENSPLHF
TGTGCCAGCAGTTTAAGGCGGGAGAATTCACCCCTCCACTTT
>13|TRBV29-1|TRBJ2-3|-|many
CSVDTLDTDTQYF
TGCAGCGTTGACACACTAGACACAGATACGCAGTATTTT
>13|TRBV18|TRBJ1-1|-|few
CASSQLPEGMTFF
TGTGCCAGCTCACAACTACCAGAGGGCATGACTTTCTTT
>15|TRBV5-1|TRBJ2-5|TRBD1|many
CASSLAQGAQETQYF
TGCGCCAGCAGCTTGGCTCAGGGGGCGCAGGAGACCCAGTACTTC
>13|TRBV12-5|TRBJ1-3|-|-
CASGLAPGNTIYF
TGTGCTAGTGGTTTGGCACCTGGAAACACCATATATTTT
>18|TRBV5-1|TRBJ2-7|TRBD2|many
CASSLPPPGLAGVHEQYF
TGCGCCAGCAGCCTTCCCCCTCCGGGACTAGCGGGGGTGCACGAGCAGTACTTC
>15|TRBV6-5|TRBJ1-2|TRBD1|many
CASSRTTGNFRGYTF
TGTGCCAGCAGCCGGACGACAGGGAATTTTCGTGGCTACACCTTC
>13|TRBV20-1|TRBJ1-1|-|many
CSAEEGGNTEAFF
TGCAGTGCTGAGGAGGGGGGGAACACTGAAGCTTTCTTT
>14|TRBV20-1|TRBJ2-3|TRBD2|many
CSALLAGLTDTQYF
TGCAGTGCCCTACTAGCGGGGTTAACAGATACGCAGTATTTT
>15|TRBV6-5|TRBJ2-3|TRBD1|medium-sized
CASSSGTGGADTQYF
TGTGCCAGCAGTTCGGGGACAGGGGGGGCAGATACGCAGTATTTT
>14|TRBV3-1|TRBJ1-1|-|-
CASSPVEGWGEAFF
TGTGCCAGCAGCCCAGTGGAGGGTTGGGGTGAAGCTTTCTTT
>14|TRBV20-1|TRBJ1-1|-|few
CSAQGGRKNTEAFF
TGCAGTGCCCAGGGAGGGAGGAAGAACACTGAAGCTTTCTTT
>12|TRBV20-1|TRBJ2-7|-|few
CSATGKVYEQYF
TGCAGTGCTACAGGGAAAGTCTACGAGCAGTACTTC
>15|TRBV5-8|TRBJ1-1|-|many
CASSLLAGIGTEAFF
TGTGCCAGCAGCTTGCTGGCAGGGATAGGCACTGAAGCTTTCTTT
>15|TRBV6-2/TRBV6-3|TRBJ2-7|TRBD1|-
CASSYRDRGPYEQYF
TGTGCCAGCAGTTACAGGGACAGGGGCCCCTACGAGCAGTACTTC
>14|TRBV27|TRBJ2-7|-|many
CASSLSAGGNEQYF
TGTGCCAGCAGTTTATCGGCCGGGGGTAACGAGCAGTACTTC
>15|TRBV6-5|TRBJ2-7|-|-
CASRSPGSGAYEQYF
TGTGCCAGCAGATCACCGGGATCAGGGGCCTACGAGCAGTACTTC
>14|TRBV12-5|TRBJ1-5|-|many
CASGVGTGNQPQHF
TGTGCTAGTGGGGTTGGTACAGGCAATCAGCCCCAGCATTTT
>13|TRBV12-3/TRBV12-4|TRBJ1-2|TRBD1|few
CASSLDRENGYTF
TGTGCCAGCAGTCTCGACAGGGAGAATGGCTACACCTTC
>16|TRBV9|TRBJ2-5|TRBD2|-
CASSATLAGEQETQYF
TGTGCCAGCAGCGCCACTCTAGCGGGGGAACAAGAGACCCAGTACTTC
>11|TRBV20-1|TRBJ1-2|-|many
CSASSHYGYTF
TGCAGTGCTAGCTCCCACTATGGCTACACCTTC
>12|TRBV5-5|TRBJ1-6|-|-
CASSSGGSPLHF
TGTGCCAGCAGTTCAGGTGGCTCACCCCTCCACTTT
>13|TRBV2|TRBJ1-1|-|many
CAIALLRETEAFF
TGTGCCATCGCCTTACTACGGGAGACTGAAGCTTTCTTT
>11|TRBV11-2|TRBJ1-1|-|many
CASSQNGEAFF
TGTGCCAGCAGCCAAAACGGTGAAGCTTTCTTT
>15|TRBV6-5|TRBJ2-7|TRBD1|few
CASRPPRTGTSEQYF
TGTGCCAGCAGACCACCTCGGACAGGGACCAGCGAGCAGTACTTC
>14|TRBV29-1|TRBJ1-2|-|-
CSAYMAIANYGYTF
TGCAGCGCCTACATGGCCATTGCTAACTATGGCTACACCTTC
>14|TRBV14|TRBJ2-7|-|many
CASSQRYRFYEQYF
TGTGCCAGCAGCCAAAGGTACAGGTTCTACGAGCAGTACTTC